This entry lists 27 T cell receptor beta chains sequenced from one sample in a study of blood T cell repertoires in COVID-19. Assay: immunoSEQ multiplex PCR; the TCRdb copy retains only in-frame clones and omits some. Seen here are about 150,000 clones, about 90% observed once, and the top ten hold roughly 0.51%. The specimen sequenced was peripheral blood. The receptors derive from a man in his forties or fifties with acute or convalescent COVID-19.

The chain combines TRBV16 with TRBJ2-3, with a tentative D call TRBD2 (5 bases). This CDR3 has 18 residues. Between the trimmed V and J ends, which lost 4 bases and 0 bases, there was a span of 20 bases. CDR1 and CDR2 (germline): KGHSY, FQNENV. CDR3 coding DNA: TGTGCCAGCAGCCCATCAGCGGACTGGTCTACGAGCACAGATACGCAGTATTTT. It codes for CASSPSADWSTSTDTQYF.

Written as DNA, the CDR3 is TGTGCCAGCAGCTTTTTAGCGGGGACACGGGGGACCCAGTACTTC. This gives the protein CASSFLAGTRGTQYF. The chain is built from TRBV7-2 and TRBJ2-5; 8 bases are shared with TRBD2. Per germline, CDR1 SGHTA and CDR2 FQGNSA. The CDR3 sequence is 15 residues long. Germline trimming cut 3 bases from V and 7 bases from J; bases unmatched to any gene: 10.

This clone is a singleton in its sample. The chain carries TRBV2 and TRBJ1-6; D remains ambiguous. CDR3 length: 14 residues. In germline, CDR1 is SNHLY, CDR2 FYNNEI. V lost 4 bases to trimming and J lost 10 bases, with 14 bases between them. The CDR3 DNA reads as TGTGCCAGCAGTGGTCCCCTTTCTTTCTCACCCCTCCACTTT. It codes for CASSGPLSFSPLHF.

The chain employs TRBV6-5 and TRBJ1-6; 8 nucleotides align to TRBD1. The CDR3 covers 15 residues. The germline V gene has CDR1 MNHEY and CDR2 SVGAGI. V shed 7 bases and J 8 bases; nucleotides not matched to a gene: 10. The CDR3 nucleotides read TGTGCCAGCAAACAACGACAGGGGAACGATTCACCCCTCCACTTT. Its translation: CASKQRQGNDSPLHF.

J is TRBJ2-5 and V is TRBV6-5; no firm D call. V was cut by 5 bases and J by 5 bases, with 6 bases left in between. This CDR3 comprises 11 residues. The germline V gene has CDR1 MNHEY and CDR2 SVGAGI. The CDR3 protein is CASSLGETQYF. CDR3 coding DNA: TGTGCCAGCAGTCTCGGTGAGACCCAGTACTTC.

The chain has TRBV9 and TRBJ1-1; a possible D gene is TRBD1 (6 bases). The CDR3 extends over 13 amino acids. Trimming took 3 bases from V and 3 from J, leaving 9 bases between them. Germline lookup yields CDR1 SGDLS and CDR2 YYNGEE. CDR3 protein: CASSAQGDTEAFF. CDR3 sequence (DNA): TGTGCCAGCAGCGCACAGGGAGACACTGAAGCTTTCTTT.

This clone was seen only once. The chain couples TRBV7-3 to TRBJ2-2; 8 nucleotides agree with TRBD2. The germline V gene encodes CDR1 SGHTA and CDR2 FQGTGA. The V gene end was trimmed by 2 bases and the J gene end by 7 bases; junction bases not matched to a gene: 0. This CDR3 region has 13 residues. The CDR3 bases are TGTGCCAGCAGCTTAGGGACTAGCGGGGAGCTGTTTTTT. The encoded protein is CASSLGTSGELFF.

The chain couples TRBV10-3 to TRBJ2-5, with 7 bases fitting TRBD1. Germline V gene lookup returns CDR1 ENHRY and CDR2 SYGVKD. This CDR3 has 13 residues. The trim removed 6 bases at V and 3 bases at J, leaving 4 bases unmatched. The CDR3 DNA reads as TGTGCCATCAGCCCTGGGACAGAAGAGACCCAGTACTTC. This encodes CAISPGTEETQYF.

The gene calls are TRBV7-2 and TRBJ2-2; D is ambiguous. The germline V gene encodes CDR1 SGHTA and CDR2 FQGNSA. Trimming shortened V by 1 base and J by 1 base, and 10 bases separated the two germline ends. This CDR3 has 16 residues. CDR3 region: CASSLGRVQNTGELFF. The CDR3, as DNA: TGTGCCAGCAGCTTAGGCCGGGTTCAGAACACCGGGGAGCTGTTTTTT.

The rearrangement joins TRBV9 to TRBJ2-2; TRBD2 agrees at 13 bases. The CDR3 is 16 residues long. The V segment lost 0 bases and the J segment 9 bases; nucleotides outside the gene matches: 5. The germline V gene encodes CDR1 SGDLS and CDR2 YYNGEE. CDR3 DNA sequence: TGTGCCAGCAGCGTAGGACTAGCGGGGGGCAACCGGGAGCTGTTTTTT. This gives the protein CASSVGLAGGNRELFF.

V gene TRBV19 combines with J gene TRBJ2-5, with a possible D match to TRBD1 (6 bases). Between the trimmed V and J ends, which lost 5 bases and 5 bases, there was a span of 18 bases. CDR3 length: 15 amino acids. Germline CDR1 and CDR2: LNHDA and SQIVND (reference sequence). CDR3 amino acids: CASSVAGVFRETQYF. CDR3 coding DNA: TGTGCCAGTAGTGTGGCAGGGGTCTTTAGGGAGACCCAGTACTTC.

V and J are TRBV7-8 and TRBJ2-2, with a possible D match to TRBD2 (6 bases). CDR1 is SGHVS and CDR2 is FQNEAQ in the germline V gene. The CDR3 has 16 residues. The V end lost 1 base, the J end lost 1 base, and 10 bases lay between the germline ends. The CDR3 loop is CASSLVPAGNTGELFF. The CDR3 DNA reads TGTGCCAGCAGCTTAGTACCAGCGGGGAACACCGGGGAGCTGTTTTTT.

The chain links TRBV7-8 to TRBJ2-7; TRBD1 agrees at 7 bases. This CDR3 has 14 residues. Trimming removed 5 bases from V and 2 bases from J; junction bases left unmatched: 6. CDR1 and CDR2 (germline): SGHVS, FQNEAQ. CDR3 sequence reads: CASSPTGQTYEQYF. CDR3 nucleotide sequence: TGTGCCAGCAGCCCGACGGGACAGACCTACGAGCAGTACTTC.

V gene TRBV19 combines with J gene TRBJ2-2; D is undetermined. CDR3 length: 15 residues. Germline CDR1 LNHDA, CDR2 SQIVND (reference sequence). Trimming cost V 1 base and J 1 base, with 7 bases left between them. CDR3 amino acids: CASSIGQLNTGELFF. The CDR3 DNA sequence: TGTGCCAGTAGTATAGGACAACTGAACACCGGGGAGCTGTTTTTT.

This chain connects TRBV7-8 to TRBJ2-5; maybe TRBD1 (5 bases). The CDR3 runs to 14 residues. The germline V gene encodes CDR1 SGHVS and CDR2 FQNEAQ. Trimming took 5 bases from V and 4 from J, leaving 14 bases between them. CDR3 sequence: CASSPRAQGETQYF. In nucleotides, the CDR3 is TGTGCCAGCAGCCCTCGAGCCCAGGGAGAGACCCAGTACTTC.

The chain has TRBV19 and TRBJ1-5; 8 bases line up with TRBD1. J lost 4 bases, V lost 0 bases, and 8 bases had no gene match. Germline CDR1 LNHDA, CDR2 SQIVND (reference sequence). The CDR3 extends over 17 amino acids. The CDR3 DNA is TGTGCCAGTAGTATAGATGAAACAGGGGGAGTTAATCAGCCCCAGCATTTT. Translating gives CASSIDETGGVNQPQHF.

The V gene is TRBV6-5, the J gene TRBJ1-1, with TRBD1 identical over 7 bases. This CDR3 is built from 12 residues. Trimming cost V 2 bases and J 8 bases; bases outside gene matches: 2. CDR1 is MNHEY, CDR2 SVGAGI, per germline. CDR3 loop: CASSYRDSEAFF. CDR3 DNA sequence: TGTGCCAGCAGTTACCGGGACAGCGAAGCTTTCTTT.

This chain uses TRBV21-1 with TRBJ2-1; the DNA was not compared with TRBD1, the D call given in the table. TRBV21-1 counts as a pseudogene. The CDR3 is made up of 13 amino acids. The CDR3, as DNA: TGTGCCAGCAGCAAGTTGACAGGGGGCGAGCAGTTCTTC. This encodes CASSKLTGGEQFF.

The chain recombines TRBV19 with TRBJ2-3; no clear D. This CDR3 comprises 14 residues. CDR1 and CDR2 (germline): LNHDA, SQIVND (reference sequence). Deletions cut 3 bases from V and 0 bases from J, with 7 bases between. The CDR3 spells CASSIFLSTDTQYF. In DNA form, the CDR3 reads TGTGCCAGTAGTATTTTCCTTAGCACAGATACGCAGTATTTT.

The chain carries TRBV27 and TRBJ1-5; maybe TRBD1 (6 bases). The CDR3 spans 13 residues. The V end lost 6 bases, the J end lost 7 bases, and 13 bases lay between the germline ends. The V gene's germline CDR1 is MNHEY and CDR2 SMNVEV (reference sequence). The CDR3 DNA sequence: TGTGCCAGCAGCGTTCAGGGGCGGCAGCCCCAGCATTTT. Translation: CASSVQGRQPQHF.

The chain carries TRBV11-2 and TRBJ2-7, with TRBD2 matching over 7 bases. The V gene end was trimmed by 2 bases and the J gene end by 7 bases; junction bases not matched to a gene: 20. CDR3 length: 18 amino acids. Germline assignment: CDR1 SGHAT and CDR2 FQNNGV. The CDR3 sequence is CASSLSSRGRDSLREQYF. CDR3 DNA: TGTGCCAGCAGCTTAAGCTCCAGAGGGAGGGACTCCCTGAGGGAGCAGTACTTC.

The genes are TRBV27 and TRBJ2-6; D is possibly TRBD1 (7 bases). Trimming left V 2 bases short and J 1 base short, with 15 bases between. Germline CDR1 MNHEY, CDR2 SMNVEV (reference sequence). The CDR3 covers 18 residues. The CDR3, as DNA: TGTGCCAGCAGTTTAATCGCAGGGGGGCTTTCTGGGGCCAACGTCCTGACTTTC. Encoded protein: CASSLIAGGLSGANVLTF.

The V gene is TRBV14, the J gene TRBJ2-2; D is perhaps TRBD1 (6 bases). Germline values: CDR1 SGHDN, CDR2 FVKESK. Trimming removed 4 bases at V and 0 bases at J, with 12 bases between. The CDR3 loop spans 16 amino acids. This chain's CDR3 is CASSLIRTANTGELFF. The CDR3, as DNA: TGTGCCAGCAGCCTTATTCGGACAGCGAACACCGGGGAGCTGTTTTTT.

The gene calls are TRBV3-1 (or the pseudogene TRBV3-2) and TRBJ2-7; 8 bases align to TRBD1. The V gene's germline CDR1 is LGHDT and CDR2 YNNKEL (reference sequence). V was pared by 2 bases and J by 0 bases, with 12 bases of the junction left unmatched. This CDR3 contains 18 residues. Written as DNA, the CDR3 is TGTGCCAGCAGCCAATTAGGGTGGACAGGGCAGAGCTCCTACGAGCAGTACTTC. Its translation: CASSQLGWTGQSSYEQYF.

The J gene is TRBJ2-3, the V gene TRBV4-2, with 8 bases fitting TRBD1. CDR1 and CDR2 (germline): LGHNA, YNFKEQ. V gave up 0 bases and J gave up 2 bases; unmatched junction bases: 10. This CDR3 comprises 18 residues. The CDR3 coding sequence is TGTGCCAGCAGCCAAGATCCGGGCACAGGGGGACCCACAGATACGCAGTATTTT. Translating it yields CASSQDPGTGGPTDTQYF.

This chain links TRBV10-1 with TRBJ2-7; 7 nucleotides match TRBD2. This CDR3 region has 14 residues. Germline loops: CDR1 WNHNN, CDR2 SYGVQD (reference sequence). V dropped 2 bases and J dropped 4; count of bases not matched to a gene: 5. DNA for the CDR3: TGCGCCAGCAGTGAGGGCGGGAGCTTATACGAGCAGTACTTC. Its translation: CASSEGGSLYEQYF.

J is TRBJ2-2 and V is TRBV6-5; tentatively, D is TRBD2 (6 bases). This CDR3 has 15 residues. V was trimmed by 0 bases and J by 6 bases, leaving 11 bases between them. Germline V gene lookup returns CDR1 MNHEY and CDR2 SVGAGI. The CDR3 nucleotides are TGTGCCAGCAGTTACTCGACGGGGGTTCCCGGGGAGCTGTTTTTT. Protein product: CASSYSTGVPGELFF.